This T cell receptor (beta chain) was sequenced during a study of blood T cell repertoires in COVID-19. In the study overall: Acute and convalescent COVID-19 specimens originated in the United States, Italy and Spain. The cDNA or gDNA used as material had been derived from T cells, B-cell-depleted T cells, or PBMCs.

This clone came up once. In the original analysis: Estimates of nucleated cell counts were drawn from the amplification of reference gene primers. Repertoires were generated with immunoSEQ multiplex PCR, while TCRdb's copy carries only in-frame clones and drops some. V and J calls and clone size are as listed in that table; D and trimming were resolved from the DNA. This table holds about 300,000 clones, 86% found once. The V segment lost 1 base and the J segment 3 bases; nucleotides outside the gene matches: 4. Germline V gene lookup returns CDR1 SGHTA and CDR2 FQGTGA. The CDR3 runs to 16 residues. The sequence came from a woman between 45 and 60 years old with acute or convalescent COVID-19. The sequencing input was peripheral blood. The rearrangement uses TRBV7-3 and TRBJ2-1; TRBD2 matches at 9 bases. CDR3 in amino acids: CASSLIAGVHYNEQFF. DNA for the CDR3: TGTGCCAGCAGCTTAATAGCGGGAGTTCACTACAATGAGCAGTTCTTC.